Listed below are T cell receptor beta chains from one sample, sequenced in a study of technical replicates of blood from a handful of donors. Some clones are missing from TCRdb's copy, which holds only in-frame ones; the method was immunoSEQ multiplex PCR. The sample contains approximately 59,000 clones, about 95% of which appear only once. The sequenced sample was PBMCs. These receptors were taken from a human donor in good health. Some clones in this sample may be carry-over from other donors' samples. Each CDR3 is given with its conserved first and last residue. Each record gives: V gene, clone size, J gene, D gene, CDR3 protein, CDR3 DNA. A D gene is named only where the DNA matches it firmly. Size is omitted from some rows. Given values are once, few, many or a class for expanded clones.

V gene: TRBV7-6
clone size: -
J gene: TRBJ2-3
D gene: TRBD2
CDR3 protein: CASSFGVREGTDTQYF
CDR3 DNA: TGTGCCAGCAGCTTTGGGGTGAGGGAGGGGACAGATACGCAGTATTTT

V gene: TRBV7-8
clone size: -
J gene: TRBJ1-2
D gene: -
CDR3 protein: CASSSPGGGYGYTF
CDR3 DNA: TGTGCCAGCAGCTCTCCCGGGGGAGGTTATGGCTACACCTTC

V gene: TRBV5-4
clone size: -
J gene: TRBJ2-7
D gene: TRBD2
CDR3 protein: CASNGAGDYEQYF
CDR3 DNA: TGTGCCTCCAATGGGGCGGGGGACTACGAGCAGTACTTC

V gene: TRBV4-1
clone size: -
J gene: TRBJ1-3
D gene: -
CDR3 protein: CASSHIDMGSGNTIYF
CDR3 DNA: TGCGCCAGCAGCCACATAGACATGGGCTCTGGAAACACCATATATTTT

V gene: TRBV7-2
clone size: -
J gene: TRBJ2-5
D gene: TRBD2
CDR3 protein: CASSLRLAGVRETQYF
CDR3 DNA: TGTGCCAGCAGCTTAAGACTAGCGGGAGTACGAGAGACCCAGTACTTC

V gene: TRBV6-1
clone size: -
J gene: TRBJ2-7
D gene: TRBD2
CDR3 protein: CASSEALRLAVTYEQYF
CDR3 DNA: TGTGCCAGCAGTGAAGCGCTTCGACTAGCGGTTACCTACGAGCAGTACTTC

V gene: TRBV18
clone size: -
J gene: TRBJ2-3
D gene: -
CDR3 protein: CASSPPPQGGFTDTQYF
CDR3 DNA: TGTGCCAGCTCACCACCCCCGCAGGGCGGCTTCACAGATACGCAGTATTTT

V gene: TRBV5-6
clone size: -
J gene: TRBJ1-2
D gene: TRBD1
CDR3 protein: CASSPTGDYGYTF
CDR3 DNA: TGTGCCAGCAGCCCGACAGGGGACTATGGCTACACCTTC

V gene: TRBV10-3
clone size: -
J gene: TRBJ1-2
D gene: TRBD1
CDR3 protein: CAVQGGNYGYTF
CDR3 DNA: TGTGCCGTCCAGGGGGGAAACTATGGCTACACCTTC

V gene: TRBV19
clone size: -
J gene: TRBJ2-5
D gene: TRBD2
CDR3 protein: CASSIIWRGIETQYF
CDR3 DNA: TGTGCCAGTAGTATAATTTGGCGGGGGATCGAGACCCAGTACTTC

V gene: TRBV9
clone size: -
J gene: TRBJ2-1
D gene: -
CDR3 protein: CASSESDNRPYNEQFF
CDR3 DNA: TGTGCCAGCAGCGAATCCGACAATCGTCCCTACAATGAGCAGTTCTTC

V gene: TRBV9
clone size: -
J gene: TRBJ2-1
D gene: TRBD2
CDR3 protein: CASSERTSGSYNEQFF
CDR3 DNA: TGTGCCAGCAGCGAACGGACTAGCGGGAGCTACAATGAGCAGTTCTTC

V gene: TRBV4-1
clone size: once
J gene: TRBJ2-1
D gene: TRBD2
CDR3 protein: CASSPLLAGGVYEQFF
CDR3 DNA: TGCGCCAGCAGCCCGCTGCTAGCGGGGGGGGTCTATGAGCAGTTCTTC

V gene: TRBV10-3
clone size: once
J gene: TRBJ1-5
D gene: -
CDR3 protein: CAISDRTNQPQHF
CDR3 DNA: TGTGCCATCAGTGATCGTACTAATCAGCCCCAGCATTTT

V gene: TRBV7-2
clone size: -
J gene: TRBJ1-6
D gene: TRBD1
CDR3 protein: CASSPSRTGYSPLHF
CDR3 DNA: TGTGCCAGCAGCCCTAGCCGGACAGGGTATTCACCCCTCCACTTT

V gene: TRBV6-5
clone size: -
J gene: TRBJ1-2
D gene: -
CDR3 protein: CASSAGLGYGYTF
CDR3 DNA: TGTGCCAGCTCTGCCGGCCTCGGGTATGGCTACACCTTC

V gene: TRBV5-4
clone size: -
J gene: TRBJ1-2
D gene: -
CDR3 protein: CASSLKGGRERYTF
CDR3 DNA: TGTGCCAGCAGCCTTAAAGGTGGGAGGGAACGCTACACCTTC

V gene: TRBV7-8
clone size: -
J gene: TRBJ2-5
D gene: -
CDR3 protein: CASSLASGTGETQYF
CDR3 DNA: TGTGCCAGCAGCTTAGCATCAGGGACTGGGGAGACCCAGTACTTC

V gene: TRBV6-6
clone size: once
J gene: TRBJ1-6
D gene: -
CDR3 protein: CASSYPRDSTKLHF
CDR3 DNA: TGTGCCAGCAGTTACCCTCGGGACTCCACAAAGCTCCACTTT

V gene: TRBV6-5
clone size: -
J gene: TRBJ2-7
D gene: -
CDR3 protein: CASSYGTSAYEQYF
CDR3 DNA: TGTGCCAGCAGTTACGGGACTTCAGCCTACGAGCAGTACTTC

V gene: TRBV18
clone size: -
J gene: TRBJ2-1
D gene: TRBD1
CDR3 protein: CASSPPNRGSNEQFF
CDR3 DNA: TGTGCCAGCTCACCACCGAACAGGGGGTCCAATGAGCAGTTCTTC

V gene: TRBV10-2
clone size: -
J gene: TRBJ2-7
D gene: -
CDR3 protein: CASSWAYEQYF
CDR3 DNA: TGCGCCAGCAGTTGGGCTTACGAGCAGTACTTC

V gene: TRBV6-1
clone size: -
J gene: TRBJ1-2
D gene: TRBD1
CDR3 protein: CASSEWDRNYGYTF
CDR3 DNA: TGTGCCAGCAGTGAATGGGACAGAAACTATGGCTACACCTTC

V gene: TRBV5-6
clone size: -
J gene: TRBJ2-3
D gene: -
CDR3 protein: CASSAPRGTLTDTQYF
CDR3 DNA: TGTGCCAGCAGCGCGCCCCGCGGGACCCTCACAGATACGCAGTATTTT

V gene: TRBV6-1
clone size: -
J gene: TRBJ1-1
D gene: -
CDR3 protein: CASSATEKTEAFF
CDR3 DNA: TGTGCCAGCAGTGCCACAGAGAAAACTGAAGCTTTCTTT

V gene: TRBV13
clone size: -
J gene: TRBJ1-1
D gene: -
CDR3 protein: CASSSLQENTEAFF
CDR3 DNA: TGTGCCAGCAGCTCTTTACAGGAGAACACTGAAGCTTTCTTT

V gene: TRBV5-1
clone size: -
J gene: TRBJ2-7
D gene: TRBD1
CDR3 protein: CASSRGGQDSYEQYF
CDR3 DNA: TGCGCCAGCAGCCGAGGGGGACAGGACTCCTACGAGCAGTACTTC

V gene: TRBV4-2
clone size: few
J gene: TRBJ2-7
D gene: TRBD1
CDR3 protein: CASSQEISLSRDRGLYEQYF
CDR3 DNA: TGTGCCAGCAGCCAAGAAATCTCTCTCTCTCGGGACAGGGGGCTCTACGAGCAGTACTTC

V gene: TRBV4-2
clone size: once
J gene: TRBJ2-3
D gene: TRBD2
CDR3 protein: CASSPRGGGGTDTQYF
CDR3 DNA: TGTGCCAGCAGCCCCAGGGGCGGGGGGGGCACAGATACGCAGTATTTT

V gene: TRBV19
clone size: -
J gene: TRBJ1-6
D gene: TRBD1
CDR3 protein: CASSPRTGGNSPLHF
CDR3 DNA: TGTGCCAGTAGTCCACGGACAGGTGGGAATTCACCCCTCCACTTT

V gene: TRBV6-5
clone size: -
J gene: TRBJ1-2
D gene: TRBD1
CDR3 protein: CASSYDRGRLYGYTF
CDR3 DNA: TGTGCCAGCAGTTACGACAGGGGAAGACTCTATGGCTACACCTTC

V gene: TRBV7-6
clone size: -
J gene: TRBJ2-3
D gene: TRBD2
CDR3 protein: CASSRTLAESTDTQYF
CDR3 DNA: TGTGCCAGCAGCCGTACACTAGCGGAGAGCACAGATACGCAGTATTTT

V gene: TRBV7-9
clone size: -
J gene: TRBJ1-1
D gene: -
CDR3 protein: CASSTRQMNTEAFF
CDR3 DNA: TGTGCCAGCAGCACCCGACAGATGAACACTGAAGCTTTCTTT

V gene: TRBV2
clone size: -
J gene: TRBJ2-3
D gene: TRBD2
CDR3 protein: CASRREERDTQYF
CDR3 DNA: TGTGCCAGCAGGCGGGAGGAACGAGATACGCAGTATTTT

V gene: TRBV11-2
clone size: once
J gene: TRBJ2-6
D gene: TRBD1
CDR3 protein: CASSSRTGTSTSGANVLTF
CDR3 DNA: TGTGCCAGCAGCTCCCGGACAGGGACCTCGACCTCTGGGGCCAACGTCCTGACTTTC

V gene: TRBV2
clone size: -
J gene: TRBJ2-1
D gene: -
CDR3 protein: CASSDPKTTAYNEQFF
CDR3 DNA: TGTGCCAGCAGTGACCCTAAAACCACAGCCTACAATGAGCAGTTCTTC

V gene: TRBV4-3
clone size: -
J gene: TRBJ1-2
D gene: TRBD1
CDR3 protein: CASSPEGRGRATF
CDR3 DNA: TGCGCCAGCAGCCCAGAGGGCAGGGGGCGAGCCACCTTC

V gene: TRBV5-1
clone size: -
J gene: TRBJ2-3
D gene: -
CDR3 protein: CASSLVRGTSTDTQYF
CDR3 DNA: TGCGCCAGCAGCTTGGTTCGCGGGACTAGCACAGATACGCAGTATTTT

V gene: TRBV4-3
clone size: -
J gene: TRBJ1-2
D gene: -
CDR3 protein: CASSQALTGSYGYTF
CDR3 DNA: TGCGCCAGCAGCCAAGCTCTGACAGGATCCTATGGCTACACCTTC

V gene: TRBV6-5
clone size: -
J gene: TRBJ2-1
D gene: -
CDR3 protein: CASSRLVSEYNEQFF
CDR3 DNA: TGTGCCAGCAGCCGACTAGTTTCGGAATACAATGAGCAGTTCTTC

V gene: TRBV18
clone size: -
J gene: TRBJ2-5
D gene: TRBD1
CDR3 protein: CASSPAGQGVPQYF
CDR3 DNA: TGTGCCAGCTCGCCAGCTGGACAGGGGGTGCCCCAGTACTTC

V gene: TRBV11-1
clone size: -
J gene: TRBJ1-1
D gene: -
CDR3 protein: CASSLDRTNTEAFF
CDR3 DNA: TGTGCCAGCAGCTTAGACAGGACGAACACTGAAGCTTTCTTT

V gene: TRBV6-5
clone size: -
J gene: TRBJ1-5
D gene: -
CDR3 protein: CASRQGSNQPQHF
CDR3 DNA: TGTGCCAGCAGGCAGGGGAGCAATCAGCCCCAGCATTTT

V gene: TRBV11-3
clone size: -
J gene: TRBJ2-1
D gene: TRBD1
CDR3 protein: CASSSGGDKQFF
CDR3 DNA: TGTGCCAGCAGCTCAGGGGGCGACAAGCAGTTCTTC

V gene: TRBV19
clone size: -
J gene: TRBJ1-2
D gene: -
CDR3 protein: CASSIDKTNYGYTF
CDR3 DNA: TGTGCCAGTAGTATTGACAAAACGAACTATGGCTACACCTTC

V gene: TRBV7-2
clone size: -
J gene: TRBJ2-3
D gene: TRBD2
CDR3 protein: CASSLGVSGRGDTQYF
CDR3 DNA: TGTGCCAGCAGCTTAGGGGTTAGCGGGAGAGGAGATACGCAGTATTTT

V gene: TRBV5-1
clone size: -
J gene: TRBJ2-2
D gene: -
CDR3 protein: CASRERQTGELFF
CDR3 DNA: TGCGCCAGCAGAGAAAGACAGACCGGGGAGCTGTTTTTT

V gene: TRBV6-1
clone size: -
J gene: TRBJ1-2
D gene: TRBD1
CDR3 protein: CASRDNQGAYTF
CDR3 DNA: TGTGCCAGCAGGGACAACCAGGGGGCCTACACCTTC

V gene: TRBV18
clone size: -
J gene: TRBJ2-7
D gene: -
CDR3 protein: CASSPGNSYEQYF
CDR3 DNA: TGTGCCAGCTCACCTGGCAACTCCTACGAGCAGTACTTC

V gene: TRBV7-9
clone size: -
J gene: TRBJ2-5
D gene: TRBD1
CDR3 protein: CASSYRPGQGEETQYF
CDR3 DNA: TGTGCCAGCAGCTACCGTCCGGGACAGGGGGAAGAGACCCAGTACTTC

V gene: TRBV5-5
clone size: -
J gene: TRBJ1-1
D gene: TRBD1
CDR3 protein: CASSLWDRDYTEAFF
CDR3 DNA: TGTGCCAGCAGCTTGTGGGACAGAGACTACACTGAAGCTTTCTTT

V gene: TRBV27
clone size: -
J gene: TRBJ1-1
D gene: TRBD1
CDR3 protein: CASSPGGTGGGMNTEAFF
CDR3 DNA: TGTGCCAGCAGTCCTGGCGGGACAGGGGGCGGGATGAACACTGAAGCTTTCTTT